These 23 T cell receptor beta chains were sequenced from one sample in a study of beta chain features in type 1 diabetes. Expressed TCRB transcripts got sequenced, as all isolated RNA was reverse transcribed. Data came from immunoSEQ multiplex PCR; TCRdb stores just in-frame clones and leaves some out. The table shows some 240,000 clones, with approximately 11% occurring only once. The sample consisted of central memory CD4+ T cells from blood. These receptors all come from a man between 18 and 29 years old in good health.

The genes are TRBV29-1 and TRBJ1-4; D remains ambiguous. This CDR3 contains 12 residues. The germline V gene encodes CDR1 SQVTM and CDR2 ANQGSEA. The V gene lost 5 bases and the J gene lost 4 bases, with 8 bases spanning the gap. DNA for the CDR3: TGCAGCGTTACCCGGGATAATGAAAAACTGTTTTTT. Residues: CSVTRDNEKLFF.

This chain uses TRBV2 with TRBJ2-1, with D perhaps TRBD2 (5 bases). The CDR3 extends over 15 amino acids. The germline gives CDR1 SNHLY, CDR2 FYNNEI. V lost 8 bases and J 1 base, leaving 15 bases between the germline ends. Here the CDR3 DNA reads TGTGCCAGCGCCCGACCCTCGGGGTCCTACAATGAGCAGTTCTTC. Its translation is CASARPSGSYNEQFF. Supplemented by reference TRBV2 and TRBJ2-1, the full variable domain reads EPEVTQTPSHQVTQMGQEVILRCVPISNHLYFYWYRQILGQKVEFLVSFYNNEISEKSEIFDDQFSVERPDGSNFTLKIRSTKLEDSAMYFCASARPSGSYNEQFFGPGTRLTVL.

The V and J genes are TRBV30 and TRBJ2-2; 8 positions match TRBD1. Germline CDR1 GTSNPN, CDR2 SVGIG (reference sequence). V lost 4 bases and J lost 0; bases outside the gene matches: 13. The CDR3 loop spans 18 amino acids. CDR3 residues: CAWTPKAGGFANTGELFF. CDR3 nucleotides: TGTGCCTGGACCCCCAAGGCAGGGGGCTTTGCGAACACCGGGGAGCTGTTTTTT.

This clone was detected only once. The chain carries TRBV11-2 and TRBJ1-2; D not certain. The V and J ends lost 5 bases and 8 bases respectively, with 12 bases between them. The CDR3 consists of 12 residues. CDR1 is SGHAT and CDR2 is FQNNGV in the germline V gene. The CDR3 DNA reads as TGTGCCAGCAGCCCCCGGGTGAGGGGCTACACCTTC. Amino acid sequence: CASSPRVRGYTF. Complete variable domain (other parts from reference TRBV11-2 and TRBJ1-2): EAGVAQSPRYKIIEKRQSVAFWCNPISGHATLYWYQQILGQGPKLLIQFQNNGVVDDSQLPKDRFSAERLKGVDSTLKIQPAKLEDSAVYLCASSPRVRGYTFGSGTRLTVV.

This clone was observed a handful of times. The CDR3 DNA sequence: TGTGCCAGCAGCCTCAGCGGTTCTTATGGCTACACCTTC. This codes for CASSLSGSYGYTF. This rearrangement joins TRBV9 to TRBJ1-2, with D uncertain. Per the germline V gene, CDR1 is SGDLS and CDR2 is YYNGEE. V lost 4 bases and J lost 5, with 12 bases in between. The CDR3 has 13 residues.

There are many counts of this clone. Other DNA sequences in the same sample also yield this CDR3. The V call is TRBV7-3, the J call TRBJ2-5; TRBD1 agrees at 9 bases. The trim removed 5 bases at V and 7 bases at J, leaving 14 bases unmatched. The CDR3 spans 16 residues. Germline CDR1 SGHTA, CDR2 FQGTGA. DNA of the CDR3: TGTGCCAGCAGCCCAAGGGAGGACAGGGGTGAGGGGACCCAGTACTTC. It yields the protein CASSPREDRGEGTQYF.

This clone has a handful of counts. The chain is built from TRBV30 and TRBJ1-1; D possibly corresponds to TRBD1 (5 bases). The CDR3 covers 13 residues. The germline V gene encodes CDR1 GTSNPN and CDR2 SVGIG (reference sequence). V was trimmed by 4 bases and J by 4 bases, leaving 13 bases between them. This CDR3 is CAWNPGKLTEAFF. In nucleotides, the CDR3 is TGTGCCTGGAACCCAGGGAAGCTCACTGAAGCTTTCTTT.

The V call is TRBV7-9, the J call TRBJ2-1; TRBD2 matches 7 bases. The CDR3 loop spans 14 amino acids. The germline V gene encodes CDR1 SEHNR and CDR2 FQNEAQ (reference sequence). The ends lost 6 bases at V and 1 base at J; junction bases unmatched: 3. The CDR3 nucleotides read TGTGCCAGCAGGAGAGCGGGATCCTACAATGAGCAGTTCTTC. Translating it yields CASRRAGSYNEQFF.

This clone was detected ten times or more. The chain carries TRBV19 and TRBJ2-1; TRBD2 matches 7 bases. Looked up from germline, CDR1 is LNHDA and CDR2 is SQIVND (reference sequence). This CDR3 is built from 16 residues. The V gene end was trimmed by 1 base and the J gene end by 7 bases; junction bases not matched to a gene: 10. CDR3 amino acids: CASSIAASGPQNEQFF. The CDR3, as DNA: TGTGCCAGTAGTATAGCGGCTAGCGGACCCCAGAATGAGCAGTTCTTC.

This clone was observed a handful of times. The chain carries TRBV5-8 and TRBJ2-3, with 8 bases lining up with TRBD1. Germline values: CDR1 SGHTS, CDR2 YDEGEE. V lost 4 bases and J lost 3; bases outside the gene matches: 7. The CDR3 loop spans 15 amino acids. CDR3 DNA sequence: TGTGCCAGCAGCCCCGGGCAGGGGGCTACAGATACGCAGTATTTT. Its protein is CASSPGQGATDTQYF.

This clone was recorded a few times. V is TRBV2 and J is TRBJ1-2, with a tentative D call TRBD1 (5 bases). CDR3 length equals 14 residues. Germline V lookup: CDR1 SNHLY, CDR2 FYNNEI. Deletions cut 5 bases from V and 7 bases from J, with 17 bases between. In DNA form, the CDR3 reads TGTGCCAGCAGTACGACATTCTCGGGGGGTGGCTACACCTTC. Translating it yields CASSTTFSGGGYTF.

Only a few counts were recorded for this clone. The chain couples TRBV18 to TRBJ1-4; 7 nucleotides match TRBD1. V was clipped by 3 bases and J by 6 bases; unmatched bases: 7. The CDR3 runs 15 residues. Per the germline V gene, CDR1 is KGHSH and CDR2 is LQKENI. CDR3 DNA sequence: TGTGCCAGCTCACCCTGGGACAGATCGCATGAAAAACTGTTTTTT. Its protein is CASSPWDRSHEKLFF.

The J gene is TRBJ2-2, the V gene TRBV19; 7 nucleotides align to TRBD2. The CDR3 is 15 residues long. Germline-derived CDR1 and CDR2 are LNHDA and SQIVND (reference sequence). V lost 6 bases, J lost 2 bases, and 6 bases stayed unmatched. CDR3 protein: CASSPGLPNTGELFF. Written as DNA, the CDR3 is TGTGCCAGTAGCCCGGGACTACCCAACACCGGGGAGCTGTTTTTT. The complete variable domain, with remaining parts taken from reference TRBV19 and TRBJ2-2, reads DGGITQSPKYLFRKEGQNVTLSCEQNLNHDAMYWYRQDPGQGLRLIYYSQIVNDFQKGDIAEGYSVSREKKESFPLTVTSAQKNPTAFYLCASSPGLPNTGELFFGEGSRLTVL.

The chain carries TRBV9 and TRBJ1-1; TRBD1 is a possible D gene (5 bases). Between the trimmed V and J ends, which lost 0 bases and 5 bases, there was a span of 8 bases. Germline V gives CDR1 SGDLS, CDR2 YYNGEE. The CDR3 runs 13 residues. In DNA, the CDR3 is TGTGCCAGCAGCGTAGTGCGGGGGACTGAAGCTTTCTTT. It yields the protein CASSVVRGTEAFF. Supplemented by reference TRBV9 and TRBJ1-1, the full variable domain reads DSGVTQTPKHLITATGQRVTLRCSPRSGDLSVYWYQQSLDQGLQFLIQYYNGEERAKGNILERFSAQQFPDLHSELNLSSLELGDSALYFCASSVVRGTEAFFGQGTRLTVV.

The chain joins TRBV11-2 to TRBJ2-1; no definite D call. This CDR3 is 14 amino acids long. Trimming removed 3 bases from V and 7 bases from J, with 13 bases in between. Germline CDR1 SGHAT, CDR2 FQNNGV. The CDR3 protein is CASSFGLVRNEQFF. The CDR3 DNA follows: TGTGCCAGCAGCTTCGGCCTAGTAAGGAATGAGCAGTTCTTC.

This clone was counted only a few times. The V call is TRBV7-3, the J call TRBJ2-1; D not certain. V shed 4 bases and J shed 10 bases, with 17 bases lying between them. Germline CDR1 and CDR2: SGHTA and FQGTGA. The CDR3 covers 14 residues. CDR3 loop: CASSSTSRDGEQFF. The CDR3 nucleotides are TGTGCCAGCAGCTCCACCTCTAGGGATGGGGAGCAGTTCTTC. Variable domain in full (rest from reference TRBV7-3 and TRBJ2-1): GAGVSQTPSNKVTEKGKYVELRCDPISGHTALYWYRQSLGQGPEFLIYFQGTGAADDSGLPNDRFFAVRPEGSVSTLKIQRTERGDSAVYLCASSSTSRDGEQFFGPGTRLTVL.

This chain uses TRBV29-1 with TRBJ2-5; no definite D call. CDR1 is SQVTM and CDR2 is ANQGSEA in the germline V gene. The CDR3 has 11 amino acids. Trimming shortened V by 4 bases and J by 2 bases, and 5 bases separated the two germline ends. The CDR3 bases are TGCAGCGTTGGGTCGCAAGAGACCCAGTACTTC. Translation gives CSVGSQETQYF.

This clone was picked up many times. J is TRBJ2-7 and V is TRBV10-3; 9 bases line up with TRBD1. This CDR3 is built from 16 residues. With 2 bases clipped from V and 6 bases from J, the junction kept 11 bases outside the gene matches. Germline CDR1 is ENHRY and CDR2 is SYGVKD. Here the CDR3 reads CAISETGTGRTREQYF. CDR3 sequence (DNA): TGTGCCATCAGTGAGACCGGGACAGGGAGGACCCGCGAGCAGTACTTC.

The chain joins TRBV4-2 to TRBJ2-7; D is uncertain. Trimming removed 0 bases from V and 3 bases from J, with 12 bases in between. The germline V gene encodes CDR1 LGHNA and CDR2 YNFKEQ. This CDR3 has 15 amino acids. CDR3 protein: CASSQDELSSYEQYF. The DNA of the CDR3 is TGTGCCAGCAGCCAAGATGAACTCTCGAGCTACGAGCAGTACTTC.

CDR3 sequence reads: CASSLRTSVSYEQYF. DNA for the CDR3: TGTGCCAGCAGCTTAAGGACTAGCGTCTCCTACGAGCAGTACTTC. The chain carries TRBV7-9 and TRBJ2-7; 9 bases are shared with TRBD2. The germline gives CDR1 SEHNR, CDR2 FQNEAQ (reference sequence). This CDR3 comprises 15 residues. The trim removed 2 bases at V and 0 bases at J, leaving 2 bases unmatched.

This clone was observed many times. The V gene is TRBV28, the J gene TRBJ1-2, with 8 nucleotides matching TRBD1. From germline, CDR1 is MDHEN and CDR2 SYDVKM. The CDR3 covers 13 residues. The V segment lost 5 bases and the J segment 5 bases; nucleotides outside the gene matches: 4. CDR3 coding DNA: TGTGCCAGCAGTCGACAGGGGAGATATGGCTACACCTTC. Protein: CASSRQGRYGYTF.

V gene TRBV5-6 combines with J gene TRBJ2-1, with TRBD2 matching over 10 bases. Germline values: CDR1 SGHDT, CDR2 YYEEEE. V was pared by 4 bases and J by 7 bases, with 8 bases of the junction left unmatched. CDR3 length: 15 amino acids. DNA of the CDR3: TGTGCCAGCAGCGGATCTAGCGGGAGCAGGAATGAGCAGTTCTTC. It specifies CASSGSSGSRNEQFF.

This chain links TRBV10-2 with TRBJ2-5; 8 bases line up with TRBD1. Germline V gene lookup returns CDR1 WSHSY and CDR2 SAAADI. Germline trimming cut 3 bases from V and 5 bases from J; bases unmatched to any gene: 5. The CDR3 has 14 amino acids. The CDR3 spells CASSERQGIETQYF. The CDR3 DNA reads as TGCGCCAGCAGTGAAAGACAGGGGATTGAGACCCAGTACTTC.